This TCR beta chain came from a study of Tregs in tolerant kidney transplant recipients. Study results and limitations: Donor-specific Treg expansion exceeded global Treg expansion in tolerant patients, suggesting antigen drive.

Some clones are missing from TCRdb's copy, which holds only in-frame ones; the method was immunoSEQ multiplex PCR. This table holds about 22,000 clones, over 70% found once. Related graft donors supplied nonmyeloablative bone marrow transplants, and mixed chimerism was transient. CD4+CD25+CD127- Tregs, CD4+CD25- non-Tregs, CD4 and CD8 cells were sorted. Only one count was recorded for this clone. Its target is unknown. The V end lost 3 bases, the J end lost 3 bases, and 7 bases lay between the germline ends. The CDR3 is made up of 13 amino acids. Germline CDR1 and CDR2: SGDLS and YYNGEE. This rearrangement joins TRBV9 to TRBJ2-1; the D is unclear. The clonotype was recovered from a human patient who received a combined kidney and bone marrow transplant. Some T cells may originate from the graft donor. The starting material was CD8+ T cells from blood (PBMCs), obtained 6 months after the transplant. The chain's CDR3 is CASSGLGYNEQFF. DNA for the CDR3: TGTGCCAGCAGCGGACTCGGCTACAATGAGCAGTTCTTC.